In this sample, the clone carrying this T cell receptor beta chain turned up many times. The data stem from a study of T cells of healthy individuals. In TCRdb, the 5' RACE reads were re-called with MiXCR into one record per CDR3 protein. The table records over 95,000 distinct CDR3 sequences, approximately 18% of them present only once. The CDR3 is 16 residues long. With 4 bases clipped from V and 2 bases from J, the junction kept 10 bases outside the gene matches. Germline CDR1 reads SQVTM; CDR2 reads ANQGSEA. The chain employs TRBV29-1 and TRBJ2-1; TRBD2 matches at 8 bases. This TCR was sampled from a human donor in good health. The CDR3 nucleotides are TGCAGCGTTGGCCCTAGGTGGCGGGAGGCCTACAATGAGCAGTTCTTC. It yields the protein CSVGPRWREAYNEQFF.